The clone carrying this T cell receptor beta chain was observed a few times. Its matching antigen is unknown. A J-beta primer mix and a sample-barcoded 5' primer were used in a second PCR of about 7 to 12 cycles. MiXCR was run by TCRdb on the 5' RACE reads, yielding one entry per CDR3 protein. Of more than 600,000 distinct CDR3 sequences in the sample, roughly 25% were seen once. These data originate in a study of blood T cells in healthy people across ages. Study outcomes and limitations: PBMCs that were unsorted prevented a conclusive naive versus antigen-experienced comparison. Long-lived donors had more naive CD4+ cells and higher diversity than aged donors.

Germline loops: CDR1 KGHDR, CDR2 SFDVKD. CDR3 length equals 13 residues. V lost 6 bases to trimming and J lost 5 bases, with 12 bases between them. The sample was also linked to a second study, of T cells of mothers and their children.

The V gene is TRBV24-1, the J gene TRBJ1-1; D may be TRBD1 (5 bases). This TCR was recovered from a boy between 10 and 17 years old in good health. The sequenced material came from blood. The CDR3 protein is CATSLSGETEAFF. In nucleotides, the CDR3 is TGTGCCACCAGTCTGTCGGGGGAAACTGAAGCTTTCTTT.